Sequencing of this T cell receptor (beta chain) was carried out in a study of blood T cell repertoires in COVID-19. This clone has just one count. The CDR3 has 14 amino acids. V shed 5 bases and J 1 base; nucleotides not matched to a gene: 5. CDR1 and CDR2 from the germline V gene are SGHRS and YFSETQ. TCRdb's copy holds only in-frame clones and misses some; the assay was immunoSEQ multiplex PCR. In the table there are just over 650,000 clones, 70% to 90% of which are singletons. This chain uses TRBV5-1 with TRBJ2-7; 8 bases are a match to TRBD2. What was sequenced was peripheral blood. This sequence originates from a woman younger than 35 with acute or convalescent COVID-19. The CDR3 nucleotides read TGCGCCAGCAGTCTAGCGGGCCCTTCCTACGAGCAGTACTTC. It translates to CASSLAGPSYEQYF.